This TCR beta chain is drawn from a study of glioma-infiltrating T cells after dendritic cell vaccination. Study background: Samples are from glioblastoma patients in Phase I and II dendritic cell vaccine trials. Dendritic cell vaccine was injected intradermally three times, biweekly.

Time point in this sample: after dendritic cell vaccination, including at tumor progression/relapse. All glioblastoma patients lacked an isocitrate dehydrogenase mutation. Sequencing used immunoSEQ multiplex PCR; TCRdb keeps in-frame clones, though not all of them. In the table there are 55,000 to 75,000 clones, roughly 83% of which are singletons. The specimen comprised blood, sampled after dendritic cell vaccination. The TCR comes from a human donor with glioblastoma.

The DNA of the CDR3 is TGTGCCAGCAGCTTAGGAGGTCTAGCGGGGGGGAGCACAGATACGCAGTATTTT. The encoded protein is CASSLGGLAGGSTDTQYF. The chain couples TRBV13 to TRBJ2-3; 12 bases line up with TRBD2. The junction had 4 bases not matched to a gene; V was cut back by 0 bases and J by 0 bases. The CDR3 has 18 residues. Germline CDR1 reads PRHDT; CDR2 reads FYEKMQ (reference sequence).